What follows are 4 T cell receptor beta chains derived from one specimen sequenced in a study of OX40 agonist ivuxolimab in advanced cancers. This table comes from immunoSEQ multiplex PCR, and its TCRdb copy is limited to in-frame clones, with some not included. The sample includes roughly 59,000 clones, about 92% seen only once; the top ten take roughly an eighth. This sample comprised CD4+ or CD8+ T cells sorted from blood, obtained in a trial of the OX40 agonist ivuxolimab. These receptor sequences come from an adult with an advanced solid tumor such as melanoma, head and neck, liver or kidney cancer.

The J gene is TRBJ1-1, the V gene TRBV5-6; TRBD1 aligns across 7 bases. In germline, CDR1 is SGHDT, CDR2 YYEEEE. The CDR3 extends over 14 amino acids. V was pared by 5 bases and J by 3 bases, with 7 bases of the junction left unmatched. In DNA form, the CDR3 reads TGTGCCAGCAGTCGAGGGGGCTTGGACACTGAAGCTTTCTTT. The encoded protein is CASSRGGLDTEAFF.

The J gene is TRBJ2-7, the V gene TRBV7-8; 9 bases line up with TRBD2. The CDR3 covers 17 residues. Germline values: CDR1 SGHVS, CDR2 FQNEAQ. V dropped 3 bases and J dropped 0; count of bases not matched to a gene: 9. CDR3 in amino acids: CASSFYPISGSSYEQYF. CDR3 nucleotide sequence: TGTGCCAGCAGCTTTTACCCAATTAGCGGGAGCTCCTACGAGCAGTACTTC.

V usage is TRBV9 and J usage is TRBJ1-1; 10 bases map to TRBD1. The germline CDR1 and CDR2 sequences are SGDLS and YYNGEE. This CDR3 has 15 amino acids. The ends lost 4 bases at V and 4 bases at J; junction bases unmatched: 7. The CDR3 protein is CASSLGQGLSTEAFF. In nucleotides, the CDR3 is TGTGCCAGCAGCTTGGGACAGGGGCTGAGCACTGAAGCTTTCTTT.

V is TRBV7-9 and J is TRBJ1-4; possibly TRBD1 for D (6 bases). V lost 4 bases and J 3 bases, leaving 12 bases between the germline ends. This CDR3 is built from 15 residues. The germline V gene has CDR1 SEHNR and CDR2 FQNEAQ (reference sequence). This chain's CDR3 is CASSSGDEPNEKLFF. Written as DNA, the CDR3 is TGTGCCAGCAGCTCAGGGGACGAACCTAATGAAAAACTGTTTTTT.